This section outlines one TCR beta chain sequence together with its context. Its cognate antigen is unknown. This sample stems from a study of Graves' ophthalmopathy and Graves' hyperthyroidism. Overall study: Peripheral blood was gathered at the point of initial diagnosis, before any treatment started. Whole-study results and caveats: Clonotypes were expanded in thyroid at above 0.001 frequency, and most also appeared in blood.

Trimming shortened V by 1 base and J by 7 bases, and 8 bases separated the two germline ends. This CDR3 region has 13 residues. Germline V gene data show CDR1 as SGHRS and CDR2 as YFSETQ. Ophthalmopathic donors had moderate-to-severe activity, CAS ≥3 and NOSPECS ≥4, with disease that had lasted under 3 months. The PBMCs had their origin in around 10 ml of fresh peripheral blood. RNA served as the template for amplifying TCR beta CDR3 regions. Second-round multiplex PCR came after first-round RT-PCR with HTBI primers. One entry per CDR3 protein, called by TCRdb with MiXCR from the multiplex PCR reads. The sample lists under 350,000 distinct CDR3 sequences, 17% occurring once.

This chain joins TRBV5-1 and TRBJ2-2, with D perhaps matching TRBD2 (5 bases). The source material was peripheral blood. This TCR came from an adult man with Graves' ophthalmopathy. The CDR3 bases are TGCGCCAGCAGCTTGCGAGGGATCGGGGAGCTGTTTTTT. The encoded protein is CASSLRGIGELFF.